The 18 T cell receptor beta chains reported below all come from one sample, sequenced in a study of blood T cell repertoires in COVID-19. Repertoires were generated with immunoSEQ multiplex PCR, while TCRdb's copy carries only in-frame clones and drops some. Here the sample spans roughly 260,000 clones, roughly 82% being singletons. The sample comprised peripheral blood. These receptors were collected from an elderly woman with active or convalescent COVID-19.

V is TRBV29-1 and J is TRBJ2-1; 10 bases match TRBD1. CDR3 size: 15 residues. Germline V CDR1 and CDR2: SQVTM, ANQGSEA. After removal of 7 bases from V and 4 bases from J, the junction contained 10 bases not matched to a gene. The CDR3 sequence: CSAYLPGQGYNEQFF. The CDR3 region has the DNA TGCAGCGCCTACCTACCGGGACAGGGGTACAATGAGCAGTTCTTC.

The CDR3 sequence: CASSPGTGRTQETQYF. CDR3 DNA: TGTGCCAGCAGTCCGGGGACAGGGAGAACCCAAGAGACCCAGTACTTC. V and J are TRBV28 and TRBJ2-5, with 9 bases matching TRBD1. Losses at the gene ends were 5 bases for V and 1 base for J; bases not matched to a gene: 8. Looked up from germline, CDR1 is MDHEN and CDR2 is SYDVKM. The CDR3 has 16 residues.

The V call is TRBV5-1, the J call TRBJ1-3; D not resolved. Germline-derived CDR1 and CDR2 are SGHRS and YFSETQ. V was clipped by 5 bases and J by 2 bases, with 5 bases between them. The CDR3 loop spans 12 amino acids. CDR3 DNA sequence: TGCGCCAGCAGGAGCACTGGAAACACCATATATTTT. Protein sequence: CASRSTGNTIYF.

This rearrangement joins TRBV3-1 (or the pseudogene TRBV3-2) to TRBJ2-7; 11 positions agree with TRBD2. V was pared by 1 base and J by 6 bases, with 8 bases of the junction left unmatched. The V gene's germline CDR1 is LGHDT and CDR2 YNNKEL (reference sequence). This CDR3 has 16 amino acids. CDR3 DNA sequence: TGTGCCAGCAGCCAAGTACCTAGCGGGAGGCTTAGCGAGCAGTACTTC. It codes for CASSQVPSGRLSEQYF.

The V gene is TRBV13, the J gene TRBJ2-7; the match to TRBD2 covers 7 bases. Losses at the gene ends were 4 bases for V and 6 bases for J; bases not matched to a gene: 6. The CDR3 length is 13 residues. The germline V gene has CDR1 PRHDT and CDR2 FYEKMQ (reference sequence). CDR3 DNA sequence: TGTGCCAGCAGCTCCGGACTAGTTCTCGAGCAGTACTTC. Its protein is CASSSGLVLEQYF.

The count of this clone is one. The J gene is TRBJ2-5, the V gene TRBV25-1, with 8 bases identical to TRBD1. Germline values: CDR1 MGHDK, CDR2 SYGVNS. The CDR3 spans 15 residues. Trimming took 4 bases from V and 5 from J; bases not matched to a gene: 9. The CDR3 DNA reads TGTGCCAGCAGTGCCTCAACGACAGGGGATGAGACCCAGTACTTC. Its protein product is CASSASTTGDETQYF.

The chain joins TRBV24-1 to TRBJ2-2, with D possibly TRBD1 on 6 matching bases. V was trimmed by 3 bases and J by 4 bases, leaving 14 bases between them. The CDR3 loop spans 16 amino acids. The germline V gene encodes CDR1 KGHDR and CDR2 SFDVKD. The DNA for the CDR3 is TGTGCCACCAGTGATACCAGACAGGCATCCACCGGGGAGCTGTTTTTT. Amino acids: CATSDTRQASTGELFF.

The chain couples TRBV30 to TRBJ2-7, with D perhaps matching TRBD2 (5 bases). This CDR3 spans 13 amino acids. Germline V gives CDR1 GTSNPN, CDR2 SVGIG (reference sequence). The ends were cut back, 0 bases at V and 0 bases at J, with 6 bases in the middle. In DNA form, the CDR3 reads TGTGCCTGGAGTGTGGGAGCCTCCTACGAGCAGTACTTC. It encodes CAWSVGASYEQYF.

The genes are TRBV2 and TRBJ1-6; a weak D match, TRBD1 (6 bases). Germline V CDR1 and CDR2: SNHLY, FYNNEI. The CDR3 length is 15 residues. The germline V and J ends were trimmed by 10 bases and 7 bases, with 20 bases remaining between them. CDR3 nucleotides: TGTGCCACCGCACAGGGTCGACCAGTAAATTCACCCCTCCACTTT. It yields the protein CATAQGRPVNSPLHF.

The rearrangement links TRBV5-1 to TRBJ2-5; 10 bases align to TRBD1. V trimming: 0 bases; J trimming: 5 bases; junction bases outside the gene matches: 7. CDR3 length equals 16 residues. Germline V gene data show CDR1 as SGHRS and CDR2 as YFSETQ. The CDR3 loop reads CASSLAGGTGAETQYF. Here the CDR3 DNA reads TGCGCCAGCAGCTTGGCAGGCGGGACAGGGGCGGAGACCCAGTACTTC.

The chain carries TRBV6-2 or TRBV6-3 and TRBJ1-2, with TRBD1 identical over 9 bases. In germline, CDR1 is MNHEY, CDR2 SVGEGT. This CDR3 contains 13 residues. J gave up 8 bases and V 4 bases, and 5 bases lay outside the gene matches. The CDR3 sequence is CASSWDRVRGYTF. CDR3 nucleotides: TGTGCCAGCAGTTGGGACAGGGTACGGGGCTACACCTTC.

The rearrangement uses TRBV20-1 and TRBJ1-5; the D is unclear. Germline V lookup: CDR1 DFQATT, CDR2 SNEGSKA (reference sequence). The CDR3 consists of 13 residues. Trimming pared 3 bases from V and 6 bases from J, leaving 12 bases between. The CDR3 bases are TGCAGTGCTAGTCTTCGCGGGTTTCAGCCCCAGCATTTT. As protein: CSASLRGFQPQHF.

CDR3: CASSPYVTEYSNQPQHF. The CDR3, as DNA: TGTGCCAGCTCACCGTATGTGACAGAGTATAGCAATCAGCCCCAGCATTTT. The chain recombines TRBV18 with TRBJ1-5; D is perhaps TRBD1 (5 bases). V was trimmed by 3 bases and J by 0 bases, leaving 15 bases between them. The CDR3 consists of 17 residues. Germline loops: CDR1 KGHSH, CDR2 LQKENI. The complete variable domain, with remaining parts taken from reference TRBV18 and TRBJ1-5, reads NAGVMQNPRHLVRRRGQEARLRCSPMKGHSHVYWYRQLPEEGLKFMVYLQKENIIDESGMPKERFSAEFPKEGPSILRIQQVVRGDSAAYFCASSPYVTEYSNQPQHFGDGTRLSIL.

The genes are TRBV6-6 and TRBJ2-3; the D is unclear. This CDR3 spans 13 amino acids. The V gene lost 2 bases and the J gene lost 0 bases, with 3 bases spanning the gap. CDR1 is MNHNY and CDR2 is SVGAGI in the germline V gene (reference sequence). The CDR3 sequence: CASSYLSTDTQYF. The CDR3 DNA reads TGTGCCAGCAGTTACCTGAGCACAGATACGCAGTATTTT.

The chain carries TRBV28 and TRBJ2-2; D remains unclear. V shed 3 bases and J shed 4 bases, with 6 bases lying between them. CDR3 size: 13 residues. From germline, CDR1 is MDHEN and CDR2 SYDVKM. The CDR3 reads CASSLSFTGELFF. As DNA, the CDR3 is TGTGCCAGCAGTTTGAGTTTCACCGGGGAGCTGTTTTTT.

A few counts support this clone. J is TRBJ2-5 and V is TRBV3-1 (or the pseudogene TRBV3-2); the match to TRBD2 covers 7 bases. CDR1 is LGHDT and CDR2 is YNNKEL in the germline V gene (reference sequence). The CDR3 is 15 amino acids. V shed 7 bases and J 1 base; nucleotides not matched to a gene: 9. This CDR3 is CASTLLGGTQETQYF. In DNA, the CDR3 is TGTGCCAGCACCCTCCTCGGGGGGACCCAAGAGACCCAGTACTTC.

The chain has TRBV7-6 and TRBJ1-5, with D uncertain. Germline-derived CDR1 and CDR2 are SGHVS and FNYEAQ. CDR3 length: 15 amino acids. Trimming shortened V by 0 bases and J by 4 bases, and 10 bases separated the two germline ends. The CDR3 protein is CASSLAAGLNQPQHF. CDR3 in DNA: TGTGCCAGCAGCTTAGCGGCAGGCTTGAATCAGCCCCAGCATTTT.

The chain uses TRBV4-1 and TRBJ2-7; the D is unclear. This CDR3 comprises 10 residues. Germline V gene data show CDR1 as MGHRA and CDR2 as YSYEKL. With 3 bases removed from V and 5 bases from J, the gap between germline ends came to 2 bases. CDR3 residues: CASSHNEQYF. In DNA form, the CDR3 reads TGCGCCAGCAGCCATAACGAGCAGTACTTC.